This T cell receptor (beta chain) emerged from a study of post-analysis software for immune sequencing data. Study observations and caveats: TRBV5-6, TRBV5-1 and TRBV20-1 belonged to a set of a handful of TRBV segments that were more frequent in patients than controls.

Presence of unique molecular identifiers characterized the TCR beta cDNA libraries. TCRdb reprocessed the PCR reads via MiXCR and lists one record per CDR3 protein. The top ten hold 4% to 6% of the sample, which has some 260,000 distinct CDR3 sequences, roughly a third seen once. This clonotype was found many times. Its antigen is still unknown. The CDR3 loop spans 17 amino acids. Germline values: CDR1 SGHAT, CDR2 FQNNGV. Trimming removed 5 bases from V and 1 base from J, with 20 bases in between. This receptor was obtained from a girl aged 5 to 17 with multiple sclerosis. Sequencing was performed on blood. This chain joins TRBV11-2 and TRBJ1-1, with D tentatively TRBD1 (5 bases). CDR3 DNA sequence: TGTGCCAGCAGCGATAACGCCCGAGGCAGGGCGAACACTGAAGCTTTCTTT. Amino acids: CASSDNARGRANTEAFF. Complete variable domain (other parts from reference TRBV11-2 and TRBJ1-1): EAGVAQSPRYKIIEKRQSVAFWCNPISGHATLYWYQQILGQGPKLLIQFQNNGVVDDSQLPKDRFSAERLKGVDSTLKIQPAKLEDSAVYLCASSDNARGRANTEAFFGQGTRLTVV.